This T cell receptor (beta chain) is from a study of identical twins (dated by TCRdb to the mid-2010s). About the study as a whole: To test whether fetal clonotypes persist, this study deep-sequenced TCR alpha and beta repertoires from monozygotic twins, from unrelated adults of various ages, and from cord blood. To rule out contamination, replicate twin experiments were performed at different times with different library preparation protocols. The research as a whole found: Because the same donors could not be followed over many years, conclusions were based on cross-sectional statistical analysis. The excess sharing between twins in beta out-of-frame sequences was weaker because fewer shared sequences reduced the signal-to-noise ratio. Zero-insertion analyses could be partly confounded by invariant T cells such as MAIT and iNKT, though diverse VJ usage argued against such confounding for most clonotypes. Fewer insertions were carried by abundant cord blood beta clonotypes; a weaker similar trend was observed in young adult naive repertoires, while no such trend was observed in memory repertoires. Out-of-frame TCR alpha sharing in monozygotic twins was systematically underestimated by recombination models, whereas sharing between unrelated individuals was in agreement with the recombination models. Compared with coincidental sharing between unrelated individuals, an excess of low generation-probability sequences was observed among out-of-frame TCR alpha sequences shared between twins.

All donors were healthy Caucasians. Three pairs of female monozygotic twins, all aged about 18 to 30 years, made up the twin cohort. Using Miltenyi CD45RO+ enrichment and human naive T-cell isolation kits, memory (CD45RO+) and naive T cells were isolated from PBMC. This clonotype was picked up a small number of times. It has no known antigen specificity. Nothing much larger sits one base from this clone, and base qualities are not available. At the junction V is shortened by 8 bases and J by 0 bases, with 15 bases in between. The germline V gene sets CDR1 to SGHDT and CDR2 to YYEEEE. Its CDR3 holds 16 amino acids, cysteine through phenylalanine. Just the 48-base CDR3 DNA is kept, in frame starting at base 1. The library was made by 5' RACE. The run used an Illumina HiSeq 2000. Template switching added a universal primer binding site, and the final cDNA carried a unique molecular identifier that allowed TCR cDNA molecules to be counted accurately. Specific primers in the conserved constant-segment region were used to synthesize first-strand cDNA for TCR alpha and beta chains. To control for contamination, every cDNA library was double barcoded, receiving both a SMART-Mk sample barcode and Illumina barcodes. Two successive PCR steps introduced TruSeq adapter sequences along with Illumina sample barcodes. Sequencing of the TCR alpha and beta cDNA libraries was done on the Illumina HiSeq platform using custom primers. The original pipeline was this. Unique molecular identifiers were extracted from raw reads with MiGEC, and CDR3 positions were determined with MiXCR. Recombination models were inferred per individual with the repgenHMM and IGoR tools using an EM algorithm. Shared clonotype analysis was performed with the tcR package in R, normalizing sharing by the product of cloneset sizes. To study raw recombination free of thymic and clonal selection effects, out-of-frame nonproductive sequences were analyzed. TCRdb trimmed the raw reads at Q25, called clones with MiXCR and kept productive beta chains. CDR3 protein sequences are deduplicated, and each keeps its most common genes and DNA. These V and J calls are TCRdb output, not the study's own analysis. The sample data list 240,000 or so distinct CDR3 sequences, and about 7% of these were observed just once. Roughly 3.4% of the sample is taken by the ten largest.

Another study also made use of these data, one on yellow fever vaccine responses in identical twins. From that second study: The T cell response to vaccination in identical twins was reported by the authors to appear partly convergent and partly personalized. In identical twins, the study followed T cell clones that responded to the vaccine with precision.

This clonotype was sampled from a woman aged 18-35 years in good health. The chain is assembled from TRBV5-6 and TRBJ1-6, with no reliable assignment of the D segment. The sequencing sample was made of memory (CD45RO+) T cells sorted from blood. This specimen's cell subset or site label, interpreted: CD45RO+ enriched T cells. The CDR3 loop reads CARRPPESSYNSPLHF. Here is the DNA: TGTGCCAGACGCCCTCCTGAAAGCTCCTATAATTCACCCCTCCACTTT. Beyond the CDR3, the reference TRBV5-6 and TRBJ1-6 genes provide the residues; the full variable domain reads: DAGVTQSPTHLIKTRGQQVTLRCSPKSGHDTVSWYQQALGQGPQFIFQYYEEEERQRGNFPDRFSGHQFPNYSSELNVNALLLGDSALYLCARRPPESSYNSPLHFGNGTRLTVT.